Following are 11 T cell receptor beta chains from one sample sequenced in a study of control samples from healthy donors and cancer patients. The data were produced by immunoSEQ multiplex PCR, yet TCRdb's version contains in-frame clones alone and is incomplete. The sample includes under 200,000 clones. Material for sequencing was blood. The receptors come from a woman younger than 45 in good health.

The chain has TRBV28 and TRBJ1-6, with D possibly matching TRBD1 (6 bases). The V end was cut by 6 bases, the J end by 8 bases, with 11 bases between. Per the germline V gene, CDR1 is MDHEN and CDR2 is SYDVKM. The CDR3 sequence is 13 residues long. CDR3 nucleotide sequence: TGTGCCAGCAGGACAGGCTTGGATTCACCCCTCCACTTT. Its protein is CASRTGLDSPLHF.

The CDR3 is CARTGGDGYTF. CDR3 in DNA: TGTGCACGAACGGGGGGCGATGGCTACACCTTC. The gene calls are TRBV2 and TRBJ1-2; maybe TRBD1 (6 bases). The germline CDR1 and CDR2 sequences are SNHLY and FYNNEI. The CDR3 spans 11 residues.

V and J are TRBV7-2 and TRBJ1-5, with no clear D. V was shortened by 6 bases and J by 0 bases, with 15 bases between the two germline ends. The CDR3 is 16 residues long. In germline, CDR1 is SGHTA, CDR2 FQGNSA. CDR3 bases: TGTGCCAGCAGTTCGGACGGACCTTATAGCAATCAGCCCCAGCATTTT. Encoded protein: CASSSDGPYSNQPQHF.

CDR3 sequence: CASSFTNNYGYTF. The CDR3 nucleotides read TGTGCCAGCAGCTTCACGAATAACTATGGCTACACCTTC. V is TRBV7-8 and J is TRBJ1-2; D remains unclear. The CDR3 covers 13 residues. V gave up 3 bases and J gave up 1 base, with 6 bases separating them. Germline assignment: CDR1 SGHVS and CDR2 FQNEAQ.

The CDR3 here is CASSRSGTGYLEAFF. CDR3 bases: TGTGCCAGCAGCCGAAGCGGAACAGGTTACCTAGAAGCTTTCTTT. V usage is TRBV14 and J usage is TRBJ1-1; TRBD1 is a possible D gene (5 bases). The V gene lost 4 bases and the J gene lost 8 bases, with 20 bases spanning the gap. The CDR3 has 15 residues. Germline-derived CDR1 and CDR2 are SGHDN and FVKESK.

The chain couples TRBV27 to TRBJ2-5; no definite D call. CDR3 length: 15 residues. Germline CDR1 and CDR2: MNHEY and SMNVEV (reference sequence). Deletions cut 6 bases from V and 4 bases from J, with 18 bases between. This chain's CDR3 is CASSQTSWSGETQYF. In nucleotides, the CDR3 is TGTGCCAGCAGCCAAACCTCTTGGAGTGGAGAGACCCAGTACTTC.

The chain recombines TRBV6-6 with TRBJ1-2, with D unresolved. The CDR3 contains 16 residues. V was cut by 6 bases and J by 0 bases, with 17 bases left in between. Germline lookup yields CDR1 MNHNY and CDR2 SVGAGI (reference sequence). CDR3 nucleotide sequence: TGTGCCAGCAGCCGCCGGTTAGAACTCACTAACTATGGCTACACCTTC. The encoded protein is CASSRRLELTNYGYTF.

The V and J genes are TRBV27 and TRBJ1-2; a possible D gene is TRBD1 (5 bases). Deletions cut 6 bases from V and 0 bases from J, with 11 bases between. The germline gives CDR1 MNHEY, CDR2 SMNVEV (reference sequence). This CDR3 has 14 amino acids. The CDR3 here is CASRVGRTNYGYTF. The CDR3, as DNA: TGTGCCAGCAGGGTGGGACGGACTAACTATGGCTACACCTTC.

This sequence joins TRBV7-9 and TRBJ1-5; D is undetermined. The CDR3 has 13 amino acids. The germline V and J ends were trimmed by 3 bases and 6 bases, with 9 bases remaining between them. In germline, CDR1 is SEHNR, CDR2 FQNEAQ (reference sequence). CDR3 loop: CASSFLTLQPQHF. The CDR3 DNA reads as TGTGCCAGCAGCTTCCTCACCCTTCAGCCCCAGCATTTT. The complete variable domain, with remaining parts taken from reference TRBV7-9 and TRBJ1-5, reads DTGVSQNPRHKITKRGQNVTFRCDPISEHNRLYWYRQTLGQGPEFLTYFQNEAQLEKSRLLSDRFSAERPKGSFSTLEIQRTEQGDSAMYLCASSFLTLQPQHFGDGTRLSIL.

The chain recombines TRBV19 with TRBJ1-1, with a possible D match to TRBD1 (5 bases). This CDR3 is built from 13 residues. V was shortened by 10 bases and J by 1 base, with 13 bases between the two germline ends. CDR1 and CDR2 (germline): LNHDA, SQIVND (reference sequence). The CDR3 sequence is CATSLGPNTEAFF. In DNA, the CDR3 is TGTGCCACCTCTTTGGGGCCGAACACTGAAGCTTTCTTT.

The J gene is TRBJ2-7, the V gene TRBV4-2; 9 positions agree with TRBD2. V lost 1 base to trimming and J lost 5 bases; unmatched junction nucleotides: 9. The CDR3 loop spans 16 amino acids. The germline CDR1 and CDR2 sequences are LGHNA and YNFKEQ. The CDR3 region has the DNA TGTGCCAGCAGCCAAGGGGGAGGCGGGGGGGCCGACGAGCAGTACTTC. Protein sequence: CASSQGGGGGADEQYF.